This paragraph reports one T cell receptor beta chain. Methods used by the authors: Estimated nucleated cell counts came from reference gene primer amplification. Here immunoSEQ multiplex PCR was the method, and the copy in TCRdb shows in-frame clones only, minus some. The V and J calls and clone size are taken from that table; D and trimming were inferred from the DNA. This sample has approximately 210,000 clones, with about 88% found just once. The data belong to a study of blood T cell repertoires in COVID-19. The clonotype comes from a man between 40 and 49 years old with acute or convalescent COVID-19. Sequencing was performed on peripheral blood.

CDR3 sequence: CASSQTGVSYYGYTF. The CDR3 region has the DNA TGTGCCAGCAGCCAAACAGGGGTCTCCTACTATGGCTACACCTTC. This chain joins TRBV6-6 and TRBJ1-2; 7 nucleotides match TRBD1. Germline CDR1 and CDR2: MNHNY and SVGAGI (reference sequence). The CDR3 contains 15 residues. Trimming removed 6 bases from V and 3 bases from J; junction bases left unmatched: 10.